This entry is about one T cell receptor beta chain. Germline loops: CDR1 SNHLY, CDR2 FYNNEI. The CDR3 length is 15 residues. Trimming cost V 3 bases and J 5 bases; bases outside gene matches: 4. Via MiXCR, TCRdb re-called the 5' RACE reads, giving one row per CDR3 protein. The sample records around 7,300 distinct CDR3 sequences, around 40% being singletons. Memory CD4+ cells were defined as CD4+CD45RO+CD25-. The sequenced sample was memory CD4+ T cells sorted from blood. Subset indicated: memory CD4+ T cells, CD4+CD45RO+CD25-. The sequence was obtained from a female donor with breast cancer. The rearrangement uses TRBV2 and TRBJ1-5; TRBD1 aligns across 10 bases. Here the CDR3 DNA reads TGTGCCAGCAGTGAGGGGGGACAGGGGTATCAGCCCCAGCATTTT. This sequence encodes CASSEGGQGYQPQHF.